What follows describes a single T cell receptor beta chain. Its antigen has not been determined. One base away there is no much larger clone; base qualities are not given. Pancreatic ductal adenocarcinoma patients who had undergone surgery without neoadjuvant therapy were selected. Peripheral blood was collected in heparin tubes, and PBMCs were isolated by histopaque density gradient and cryopreserved in around 11% DMSO. Using the DNeasy Blood and Tissue Kit along with Proteinase K and RNase treatment, genomic DNA was extracted from roughly 7 PBMC specimens and about nine flash-frozen tumor specimens. This record comes from a study of T cells in pancreatic ductal adenocarcinoma (dated by TCRdb to about 2017). Regarding the study in general: Surgically resected pancreatic ductal adenocarcinoma specimens were analyzed for the quantity, spatial distribution, and characteristics of both suppressive cells and tumor-infiltrating CD8+ T cells, an effort aimed at clarifying the adaptive T-cell response occurring naturally. Overall study results and their limits: There was no significant difference in T-cell clonality between tumor and blood, where mean clonality was approximately 0.12 for tumors and just over 0.07 for blood. Blood samples had more total productive templates and roughly 8-fold more unique clonotypes than tumor samples. Because most pancreatic cancer patients present with inoperable disease, the resected cohort was biased toward the minority with early-stage disease. Comparisons of clonality between tumor and blood may be biased toward lower diversity because tumors are enriched in CD45RO+ effector T cells rather than naive T cells.

V lost 4 bases and J lost 2 bases; the stretch between them is 14 bases long. The CDR3 runs 16 amino acids, cysteine and phenylalanine included. The only DNA kept is the CDR3, 48 bases in frame from the first base. The germline V gene (reference sequence) specifies SEHNR as CDR1 and FQNEAQ as CDR2. TCR beta CDR3 regions were amplified from genomic DNA using the immunoSEQ hsTCRB kit. High-throughput TRB CDR3 sequencing was performed on an Illumina HiSeq system. The original methods were these. The immunoSEQ software was used to analyze the sequencing reads, and any nonproductive sequences containing premature stops or frame-shifts were left out. Clonality of the repertoire was calculated as one minus Shannon entropy normalized by log2 of the number of unique productive sequences. TCRdb re-hosts the immuneACCESS table, in-frame sequences only. Its copies lack some clones; in the studies checked, an unresolved V gene accounts for under half of them, and the cause for the rest is not known. V and J calls and clone size come straight from that table; D and trimming were deduced from the DNA. The sample table lists 12,000 or so clones, 86% of them with a count of one. The top ten clonotypes cover roughly 18% of the sample.

The chain is encoded by TRBV7-9 joined to TRBJ1-4; no D gene can be assigned with confidence. The source is a human donor with pancreatic ductal adenocarcinoma. Material for sequencing was PBMCs. The nucleotide sequence is given as TGTGCCAGCAGCTCCCTAGGAGGGAGGACTAATGAAAAACTGTTTTTT. This yields the protein CASSSLGGRTNEKLFF.